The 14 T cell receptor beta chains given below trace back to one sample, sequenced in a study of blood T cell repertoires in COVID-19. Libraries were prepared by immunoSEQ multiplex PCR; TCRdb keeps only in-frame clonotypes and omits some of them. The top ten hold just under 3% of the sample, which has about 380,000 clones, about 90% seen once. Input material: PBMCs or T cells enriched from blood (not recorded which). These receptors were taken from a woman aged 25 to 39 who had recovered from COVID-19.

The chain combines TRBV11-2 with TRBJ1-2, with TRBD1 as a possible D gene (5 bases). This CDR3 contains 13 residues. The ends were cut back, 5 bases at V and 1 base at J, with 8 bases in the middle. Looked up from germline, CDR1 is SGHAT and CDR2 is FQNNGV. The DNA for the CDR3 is TGTGCCAGCAGCCCCCAGGGTAACTATGGCTACACCTTC. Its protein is CASSPQGNYGYTF.

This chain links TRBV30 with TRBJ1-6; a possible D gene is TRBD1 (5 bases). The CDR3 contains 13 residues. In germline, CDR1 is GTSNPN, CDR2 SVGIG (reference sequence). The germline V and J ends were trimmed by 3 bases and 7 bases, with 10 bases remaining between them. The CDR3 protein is CAWSRAFNSPLHF. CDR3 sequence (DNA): TGTGCCTGGAGCAGGGCCTTCAATTCACCCCTCCACTTT.

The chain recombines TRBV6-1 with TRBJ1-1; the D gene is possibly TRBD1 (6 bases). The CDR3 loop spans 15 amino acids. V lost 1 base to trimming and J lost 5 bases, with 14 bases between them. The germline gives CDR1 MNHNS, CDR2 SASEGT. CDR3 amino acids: CASSEEGGKETEAFF. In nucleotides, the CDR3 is TGTGCCAGCAGTGAAGAGGGGGGGAAAGAGACTGAAGCTTTCTTT.

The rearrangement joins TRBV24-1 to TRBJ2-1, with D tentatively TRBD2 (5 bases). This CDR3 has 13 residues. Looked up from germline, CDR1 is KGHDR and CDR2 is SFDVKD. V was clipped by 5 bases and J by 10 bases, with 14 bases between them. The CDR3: CATSAGLGEEQFF. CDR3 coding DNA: TGTGCCACCAGTGCCGGACTGGGAGAAGAGCAGTTCTTC.

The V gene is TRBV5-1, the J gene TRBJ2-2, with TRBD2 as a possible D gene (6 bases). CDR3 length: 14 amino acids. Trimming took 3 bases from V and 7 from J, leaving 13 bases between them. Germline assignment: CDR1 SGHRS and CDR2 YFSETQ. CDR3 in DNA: TGCGCCAGCAGCTACGGGACTCAGGGCGGGGAGCTGTTTTTT. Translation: CASSYGTQGGELFF.

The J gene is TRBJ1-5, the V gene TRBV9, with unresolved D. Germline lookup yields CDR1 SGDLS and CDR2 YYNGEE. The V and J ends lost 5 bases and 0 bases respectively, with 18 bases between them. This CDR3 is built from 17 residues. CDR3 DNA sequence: TGTGCCAGCAGGCTCCGACTCGAGTTATATAGCAATCAGCCCCAGCATTTT. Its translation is CASRLRLELYSNQPQHF.

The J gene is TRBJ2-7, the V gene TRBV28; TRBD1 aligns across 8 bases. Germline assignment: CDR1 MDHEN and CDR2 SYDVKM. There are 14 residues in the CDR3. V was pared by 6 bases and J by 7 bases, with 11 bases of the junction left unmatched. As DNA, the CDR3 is TGTGCCAGCAGGTCCGGGACAGGCGACTTAGAGCAGTACTTC. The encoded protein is CASRSGTGDLEQYF.

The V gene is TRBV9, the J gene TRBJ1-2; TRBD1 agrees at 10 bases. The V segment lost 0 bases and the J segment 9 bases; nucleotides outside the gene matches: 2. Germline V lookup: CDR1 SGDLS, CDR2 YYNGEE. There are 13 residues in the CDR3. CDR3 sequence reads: CASSVVDRGSYTF. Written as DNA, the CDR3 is TGTGCCAGCAGCGTAGTGGACAGGGGGAGCTACACCTTC.

The CDR3 region is CASSYRLAKTYEQYF. The CDR3 bases are TGTGCCAGCAGTTACAGACTAGCGAAGACCTACGAGCAGTACTTC. The J gene is TRBJ2-7, the V gene TRBV6-2 or TRBV6-3; 8 positions match TRBD2. V shed 2 bases, J shed 2 bases, and the junction held 5 bases outside the gene matches. Germline V gene data show CDR1 as MNHEY and CDR2 as SVGEGT. The length of the CDR3 is 15 residues.

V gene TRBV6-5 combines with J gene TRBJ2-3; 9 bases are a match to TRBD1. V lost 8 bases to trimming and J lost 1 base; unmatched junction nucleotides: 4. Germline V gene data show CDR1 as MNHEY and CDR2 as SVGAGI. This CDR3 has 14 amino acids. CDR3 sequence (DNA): TGTGCCAGCCGGACAGGGGTTGGCACAGATACGCAGTATTTT. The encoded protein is CASRTGVGTDTQYF.

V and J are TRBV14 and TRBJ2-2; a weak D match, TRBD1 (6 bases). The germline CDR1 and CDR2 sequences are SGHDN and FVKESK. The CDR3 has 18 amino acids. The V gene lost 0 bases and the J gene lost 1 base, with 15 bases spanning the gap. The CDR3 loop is CASSQDKPDRLNTGELFF. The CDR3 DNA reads TGTGCCAGCAGCCAAGATAAGCCCGACAGGCTGAACACCGGGGAGCTGTTTTTT.

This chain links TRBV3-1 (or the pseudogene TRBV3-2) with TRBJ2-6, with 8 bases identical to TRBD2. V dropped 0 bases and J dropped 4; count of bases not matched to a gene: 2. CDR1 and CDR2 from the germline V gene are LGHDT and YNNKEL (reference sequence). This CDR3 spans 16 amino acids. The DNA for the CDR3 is TGTGCCAGCAGCCAAGACGGGGGGGCCGGGGCCAACGTCCTGACTTTC. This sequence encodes CASSQDGGAGANVLTF.

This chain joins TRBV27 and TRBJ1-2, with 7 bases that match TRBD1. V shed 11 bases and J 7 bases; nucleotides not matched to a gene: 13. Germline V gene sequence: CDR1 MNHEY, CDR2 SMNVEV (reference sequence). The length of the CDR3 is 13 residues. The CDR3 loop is CAVMGQGDPGYTF. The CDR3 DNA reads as TGTGCCGTCATGGGGCAGGGGGACCCTGGCTACACCTTC.

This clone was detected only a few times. CDR3 loop: CASSQGGGAYEQYF. Written as DNA, the CDR3 is TGTGCCAGCAGCCAAGGAGGGGGCGCCTACGAGCAGTACTTC. The chain combines TRBV14 with TRBJ2-7, with TRBD1 matching 7 bases. Germline V gene data show CDR1 as SGHDN and CDR2 as FVKESK. The V gene end was trimmed by 1 base and the J gene end by 2 bases; junction bases not matched to a gene: 2. There are 14 residues in the CDR3.